The rows below give T cell receptor beta chains drawn from one sample of a study of CD8+CD57+ T cells in acquired aplastic anemia. TCRdb recomputed calls from the reads with MiXCR, one row per CDR3 protein. Of a few hundred thousand distinct CDR3 sequences in the sample, 70% to 85% were seen once. The sequenced material came from sorted CD4+, CD8+, or CD8+CD57+ T cells (not recorded which) from PBMCs. Every receptor here comes from a human donor with aplastic anemia. Both conserved end residues are part of each CDR3. Each record gives: D gene, J gene, V gene, clone size, CDR3 DNA, CDR3 protein. D genes are given only for firm matches. For some rows the clone size is stated as once, few or many, or as a class when expanded; others skip it.

- | TRBJ2-3 | TRBV11-3 | - | TGTGCCAGCAGCTTAGTTCTGACAGGCGGGACGGGGGGCACAGATACGCAGTATTTT | CASSLVLTGGTGGTDTQYF
TRBD1 | TRBJ1-1 | TRBV7-9 | - | TGTGCCAGCAGCTTAGATCGGACAGGGAAGACTGAAGATTTCTTT | CASSLDRTGKTEDFF
- | TRBJ2-1 | TRBV7-2 | - | - | CDSSLGGQRPSTSQFF
- | TRBJ2-1 | TRBV7-9 | - | TGTGCCAGCAGCTTTCAAAGAAGCCGGGGCTACGATGAGCAGTTCTTC | CASSFQRSRGYDEQFF
TRBD1 | TRBJ1-2 | TRBV7-9 | - | TGCGCCAGCAGCTTACGGGACAGGGGCATAGACTATGGCTACACCTTC | CASSLRDRGIDYGYTF
TRBD1 | TRBJ1-1 | TRBV9 | - | TGTGCCAGCAGCTTAGGCGGGACAGCCTACGAGGAATCTTTCTTT | CASSLGGTAYEESFF
- | TRBJ2-1 | TRBV7-8 | - | TGTGCCAGCAGCCAGGCGGGCGGACACGATAAGCATGAGCAGTTCTTC | CASSQAGGHDKHEQFF
- | TRBJ1-2 | TRBV2 | - | TGTGCCAGCAGTGACAGGGAGGGCTACATCTTC | CASSDREGYIF
- | TRBJ1-5 | TRBV2 | - | TGTGCCAGCGGGTCGGGGTGCACAGATACGCAGCATTTT | CASGSGCTDTQHF
- | TRBJ1-2 | TRBV5-5 | - | TGTGCCCCCGTCCCCGCGGGGAACGGGCTCGTATATGGCTACACCTTC | CAPVPAGNGLVYGYTF
- | TRBJ1-2 | TRBV5-5 | - | TGCGCCAGCAGCTACGTCGCGGCAGGTGGCTACACCTTC | CASSYVAAGGYTF
- | TRBJ1-5 | TRBV5-5 | - | TGTGCCAGCAGCTTGTTAGACCGCAATCAGCCCCAGCATTTT | CASSLLDRNQPQHF
- | TRBJ2-5 | TRBV13 | - | TGTGCCAGCAGCCCCTCCGAGGGGCCCCAAGAGACCCAGTACTTC | CASSPSEGPQETQYF
- | TRBJ1-2 | TRBV2 | - | TGTGCCAGCGGGGCACGGGACACGGGCTTGGACTATGGCTACACCTTC | CASGARDTGLDYGYTF
- | TRBJ1-2 | TRBV19 | - | TGTGCCAGTAGTATAGCTAGCGGAGGGTATGGCTACACCTTC | CASSIASGGYGYTF
- | TRBJ1-1 | TRBV5-5 | - | TGTGCCAGCAGCTTGTTACAGCCAGGGAACACTGAAGCTTTCTTT | CASSLLQPGNTEAFF
- | TRBJ1-1 | TRBV7-9 | - | TGTGCCAGCAGCTTGGAGAGGGCGGGGCACGTAGAAGGCTTCTTT | CASSLERAGHVEGFF
- | TRBJ2-4 | TRBV5-1 | - | TGCGCCAGCAGCTTGGCTTGGCAGTACCTGTACTTC | CASSLAWQYLYF
- | TRBJ1-6 | TRBV6-4 | few | TGTGCCAGCAGTGAATCTACTAATTCACCCCTCCACTTT | CASSESTNSPLHF
- | TRBJ2-3 | TRBV29-1 | - | TGCAGTACTCCGGGACACCTAATTACAGATACGCAGTATTTT | CSTPGHLITDTQYF
TRBD1 | TRBJ2-7 | TRBV9 | - | TGTGCCAGCAGCGTAGATGTCCAGGGGGCCTACGAGCAGTACTTC | CASSVDVQGAYEQYF
- | TRBJ1-2 | TRBV9 | few | TGTGCCAGCAGCGTAGCGCAGGGGAGCTACACCTTC | CASSVAQGSYTF
- | TRBJ1-2 | TRBV6-1 | - | TGTGCCAGCAGTGATGGGCAGGATTCAGGCTACACCTTC | CASSDGQDSGYTF
- | TRBJ1-6 | TRBV7-8 | - | TGTGCCAGCAGCTTTCATCCAGACGATTCACCCCTCTCCTTT | CASSFHPDDSPLSF
- | TRBJ2-3 | TRBV7-2 | - | TGCGCCGGCAGCTGGGACGGGGGTCCCGATACGCAGTATTTT | CAGSWDGGPDTQYF
- | TRBJ2-3 | TRBV7-8 | - | TGTGCCAGCAGCGACGCGGGAAGACCTAATACGCAGTTT | CASSDAGRPNTQF
- | TRBJ2-3 | TRBV15 | - | TGTGCCGGCAGCTGGGCGGGCGGTCCCGATACCCAGTATTTT | CAGSWAGGPDTQYF
- | TRBJ2-7 | TRBV6-7 | - | TGTGCCAGCAACACCGTGGAGGACTACGAGCAGTACTTC | CASNTVEDYEQYF
TRBD1 | TRBJ2-5 | TRBV11-3 | - | TGTGCCAGCAGCCTTAGACAGGGAGAGACCCAGTACTTC | CASSLRQGETQYF
- | TRBJ1-2 | TRBV4-3 | many | TGCGCCAGCAGCCAAGCTTATAGGACAACTAACTATGGCTACACCTTC | CASSQAYRTTNYGYTF
TRBD2 | TRBJ2-5 | TRBV5-8 | few | TGTGCCAGCAGCTTTAGCGGGGCTTGGGGAGAGACCCAGTACTTC | CASSFSGAWGETQYF
- | TRBJ2-5 | TRBV7-9 | - | TGTGCCAGCAGCACCTCCACAGACAAACAGCCCCAGCACTTC | CASSTSTDKQPQHF
- | TRBJ1-2 | TRBV9 | many | - | CASGVAGNIQYFDTF
- | TRBJ2-3 | TRBV7-2 | - | TGTGCCAGCAGCTTAGCGGGACATCCACCTACGACGTCTTTT | CASSLAGHPPTTSF
TRBD1 | TRBJ1-1 | TRBV3-1 | once | TGTGCCAGCAGCCAAGAAACCGAGGGACAGCAGAACACTGAAGCTTTCTTT | CASSQETEGQQNTEAFF
TRBD2 | TRBJ2-3 | TRBV7-3 | - | TGTGCCAGCAGCTCGAGCGGAGCGGGGACAGATACGCAGTATTTT | CASSSSGAGTDTQYF
- | TRBJ2-7 | TRBV7-8 | - | TGTGCCAGCAGCTTACCGGAGGGTCCCGATACGCAGTATTACTTC | CASSLPEGPDTQYYF
- | TRBJ2-7 | TRBV5-4 | - | TGTGCCAGCAGCCTTGCTAGAGCCTACGAGCAGTACTTC | CASSLARAYEQYF
- | TRBJ2-7 | TRBV7-6 | few | TGTGCCAGCAGCCCAGGACTGGGACCATTTTACGAGCAGTACTTC | CASSPGLGPFYEQYF